Listed below are T cell receptor beta chains from one sample, sequenced in a study of regulatory T cells in long-lasting Graves disease. TCRdb processed the multiplex PCR reads anew with MiXCR; each CDR3 protein has one entry. The sample gives hundreds of thousands of distinct CDR3 sequences, about 15% of which show up once; around 12% is in the top ten. These data are also associated with another study on T cells in Graves' hyperthyroidism and ophthalmopathy.

Material: peripheral blood mononuclear cells (PBMCs), obtained at new diagnosis, from a patient treated with antithyroid drugs. The receptors here all came from a man between 18 and 35 years old with Graves disease. Both conserved end residues are part of each CDR3. D genes are given only for firm matches. Clone size is given for some rows only: seen once, a few or many times, or a class if the clone is expanded.

V gene	D gene	CDR3 length	clone size	J gene	CDR3 DNA	CDR3 protein
TRBV5-1	.	14	few	TRBJ1-1	TGCGCCAGCAGCTCCCGGGGGGGGTTTGTTGAAGCTTTCTTT	CASSSRGGFVEAFF
TRBV25-1	.	15	few	TRBJ2-2	TGTGCCAGCAGTGTCAGGGGTAAGGACACCGGGGAGCTGTTTTTT	CASSVRGKDTGELFF
TRBV20-1	TRBD2	18	many	TRBJ2-3	TGCAGTGCTGAGGGACTAGCGGGATCGGCCTTAGGCACAGATACGCAGTATTTT	CSAEGLAGSALGTDTQYF
TRBV12-3/TRBV12-4	TRBD2	14	many	TRBJ2-7	TGTGCCAGTATGACTAGCGGCACCCCGTACGAGCAGTACTTC	CASMTSGTPYEQYF
TRBV6-5	.	13	many	TRBJ2-2	TGTGCCAGCAGTTACGGAGGGTCCGGGGAGCTGTTTTTT	CASSYGGSGELFF
TRBV12-3/TRBV12-4	TRBD1	14	many	TRBJ2-7	TGTGCCAGCACCCCCGGGACAGGGGGCCTCGGGCAGTACTTC	CASTPGTGGLGQYF
TRBV6-5	.	17	.	TRBJ2-4	TGTGCCAGCAGTTATGGGGTTCCTAGTCCAGCCAAAAACATTCAGTACTTC	CASSYGVPSPAKNIQYF
TRBV27	.	13	few	TRBJ2-3	TGTGCCAGCAGTTTAAGTCGGCTAGATACGCAGTATTTT	CASSLSRLDTQYF
TRBV7-9	.	15	few	TRBJ1-1	TGTGCCAGCAGCCAACTTTCGGGGGAAGCCACTGAAGCTTTCTTT	CASSQLSGEATEAFF
TRBV6-2/TRBV6-3	.	14	few	TRBJ1-1	TGTGCCAGCAGTTACTCGTCGATGAACACTGAAGCTTTCTTT	CASSYSSMNTEAFF
TRBV29-1	TRBD1	16	few	TRBJ2-1	TGCAGCGTTGAGAGTCAGGGGGTAGCCGATGTCAATGAGCAGTTCTTC	CSVESQGVADVNEQFF
TRBV4-1	.	10	.	TRBJ1-6	TGCGCCAGCGGTCTCTCACCCCTCCACTTT	CASGLSPLHF
TRBV5-1	TRBD2	16	many	TRBJ2-3	TGCGCCAGCAGCTTGCGGGCGGGAGGAACCGCAGATACGCAGTATTTT	CASSLRAGGTADTQYF
TRBV29-1	.	15	few	TRBJ1-2	TGCAGCGTTGATGGGCCTAGGCCATCTAACTATGGCTACACCTTC	CSVDGPRPSNYGYTF
TRBV30	.	11	many	TRBJ1-2	TGTGCCTGGGGGACGTACTATGGCTACACCTTC	CAWGTYYGYTF
TRBV7-9	.	14	.	TRBJ2-1	TGTGCCAGCAGCCCCAGGGGGGCTAGAAATGAGCAGTTCTTC	CASSPRGARNEQFF
TRBV7-8	TRBD2	16	many	TRBJ2-5	TGTGCCAGCAGCAACGTAGCGGGAGGGGGAGAGGAGACCCAGTACTTC	CASSNVAGGGEETQYF
TRBV27	TRBD2	16	.	TRBJ2-7	TGTGCCAGCAGTCCCGGGACTAGCGGGAGGGCGCACGAGCAGTACTTC	CASSPGTSGRAHEQYF
TRBV29-1	.	12	few	TRBJ1-5	TGCAGCGTGAGGGACAGCAATCAGCCCCAGCATTTT	CSVRDSNQPQHF
TRBV28	TRBD2	18	.	TRBJ2-1	TGTGCCAGCAGTTTGGACAGCGGGAGGTTTCGTTCCTACAATGAGCAGTTCTTC	CASSLDSGRFRSYNEQFF
TRBV10-2	.	16	.	TRBJ1-1	TGCGCCAGCAGTGAGTCGAACCCAGGGATGAACACTGAAGCTTTCTTT	CASSESNPGMNTEAFF
TRBV5-1	TRBD1	17	.	TRBJ2-5	TGCGCCAGCAGCTTGGCCGGGACAGGGGGTACTCAAGAGACCCAGTACTTC	CASSLAGTGGTQETQYF
TRBV11-1	.	13	many	TRBJ2-3	TGTGCCAGCAGTACCACGAACACAGATACGCAGTATTTT	CASSTTNTDTQYF
TRBV5-1	TRBD2	15	few	TRBJ2-7	TGCGCCAGCAGCTTGAGGGCTAGCGGGAGTTACGAGCAGTACTTC	CASSLRASGSYEQYF
TRBV29-1	TRBD1	13	.	TRBJ2-1	TGCAGCGCAGGGACAGGGAAGAGGGATGAGCAGTTCTTC	CSAGTGKRDEQFF
TRBV28	TRBD1	13	few	TRBJ1-2	TGTGCCAGCAGTTTTAAATTAGGACAGGGGCTTGGGTTC	CASSFKLGQGLGF